This TCR beta chain comes out of a study of T cell clonality in common variable immunodeficiency. Study findings and constraints: Authors noted CVID clonality's cause needs subpopulation repertoire sequencing. Compared with healthy controls, CVID subjects showed increased TCRbeta clonality, mostly in about a third. Fewer TCRbeta clones were shared among CVID subjects than controls.

This clone was found many times. The antigen is unknown. The read gets to within 3 residues of the CDR3 end, and the germline J gene fills in the rest. Germline loops: CDR1 LNHDA, CDR2 SQIVND (reference sequence). The V end lost 7 bases, the J end lost 3 bases, and 15 bases lay between the germline ends. The length of the CDR3 is 14 residues. Profiling relied on immunoSEQ multiplex PCR, and the TCRdb table lists in-frame clones only, not all of them. Found here are roughly 30,000 clones, no singletons; the ten largest cover 4% to 5%. The J gene is TRBJ1-1, the V gene TRBV19; D gene uncertain. What was sequenced was peripheral blood mononuclear cells. This TCR was sampled from a person aged 18 to 70 in good health. Incomplete CDR3 DNA: TGTGCCAGTACCCTAACACTGGCGGACACTGAA. It specifies CASTLTLADTE. In full, the CDR3 is CASTLTLADTEAFF.